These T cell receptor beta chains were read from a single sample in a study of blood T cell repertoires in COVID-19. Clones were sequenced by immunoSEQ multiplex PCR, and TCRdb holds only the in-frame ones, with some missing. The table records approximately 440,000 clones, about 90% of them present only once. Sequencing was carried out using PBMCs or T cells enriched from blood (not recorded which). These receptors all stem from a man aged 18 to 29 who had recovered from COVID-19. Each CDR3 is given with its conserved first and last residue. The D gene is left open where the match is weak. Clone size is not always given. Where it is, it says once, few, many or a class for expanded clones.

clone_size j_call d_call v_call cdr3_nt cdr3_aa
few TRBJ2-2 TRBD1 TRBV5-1 TGCGCCAGCAGGGGACAGAGAGAGAACACCGGGGAGCTGTTTTTT CASRGQRENTGELFF
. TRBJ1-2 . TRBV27 TGTGCCAGCAGTTTCTATGATAACTATGGCTACACCTTC CASSFYDNYGYTF
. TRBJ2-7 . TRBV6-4 TGTGCCAGCGATAAAGGAACCCGGAGAAACCCTAACTACGAGCAGTACTTC CASDKGTRRNPNYEQYF
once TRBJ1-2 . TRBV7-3 TGTGCCAGCAGCCTAGACGGCTATGGCTACACCTTC CASSLDGYGYTF
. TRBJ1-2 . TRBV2 TGTGCCAGCGGGATCAAACCGGGACACGACTATGGCTACACCTTC CASGIKPGHDYGYTF
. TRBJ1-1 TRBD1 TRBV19 TGTGCCAGTCGTGCCCAGGGGGCTACTGAAGCTTTCTTT CASRAQGATEAFF
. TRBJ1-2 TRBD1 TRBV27 TGTGCCAGCAGTTCCGGACAGGGGCCCTATGGCTACACCTTC CASSSGQGPYGYTF
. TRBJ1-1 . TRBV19 TGTGCCAGTAGTACTCTTGCCGGCACTGAAGCTTTCTTT CASSTLAGTEAFF
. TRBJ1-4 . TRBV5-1 TGCGCCAGCAGCCTCGAGGGCAGGATGGGCGAAAAACTGTTTTTT CASSLEGRMGEKLFF
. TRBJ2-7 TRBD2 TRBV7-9 TGTGCCAGCAGCTTAGGGGCGGGACTAGAGGCCGACGAGCAGTACTTC CASSLGAGLEADEQYF
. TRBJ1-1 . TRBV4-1 TGCGCCAGCAGCCAAGTAATAGGCGGCCGTGAGGGGAGGATGAACACTGAAGCTTTCTTT CASSQVIGGREGRMNTEAFF
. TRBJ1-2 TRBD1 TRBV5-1 TGCGCCAGCAGCCCGGGCGGAGGGGGCGCCCATGGCTACACCTTC CASSPGGGGAHGYTF
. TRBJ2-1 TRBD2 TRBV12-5 TGTGCTAGTGGCCCCGGACTAGCGGGAGGGCCTGATAATGAGCAGTTCTTC CASGPGLAGGPDNEQFF
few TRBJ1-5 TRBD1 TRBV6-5 TGTGCCAGCAGCGGGACAGACGATCAGCCCCAGCATTTT CASSGTDDQPQHF
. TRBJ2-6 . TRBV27 TGTGCCAGCAGTTTAAGCTGGGCCAACGTCCTGACTTTC CASSLSWANVLTF
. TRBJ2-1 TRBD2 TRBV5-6 TGTGCCAGCAGCTCACTAGCGTACTACAATGAGCAGTTCTTC CASSSLAYYNEQFF
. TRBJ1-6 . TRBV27 TGTGCCAGCAGTAAATTAAGACAGGACTCTAATTCACCCCTCCACTTT CASSKLRQDSNSPLHF
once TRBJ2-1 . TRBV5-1 TGCGCCAGCAGATCGACTAGTTCTGAGCAGTTCTTC CASRSTSSEQFF
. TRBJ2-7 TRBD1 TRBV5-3 TGTGCCAGAAGGCCCGGGACAGCCTACGAGCAGTACTTC CARRPGTAYEQYF
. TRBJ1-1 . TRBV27 TGTGCCAGCAGTTCCCCGGCCCGGGAGGACACTGAAGCTTTCTTT CASSSPAREDTEAFF
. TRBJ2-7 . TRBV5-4 TGTGCCAGCAGCTTGTCTAGGTCGGGGGACTACGAGCAGTACTTC CASSLSRSGDYEQYF
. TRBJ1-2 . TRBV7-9 TGTGCCAGCAGTTACAGGGCGGAAGCTAACTATGGCTACACCTTC CASSYRAEANYGYTF
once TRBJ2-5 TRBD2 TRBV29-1 TGCAGCGTTGAACGGACTAGCGAAGAGACCCAGTACTTC CSVERTSEETQYF
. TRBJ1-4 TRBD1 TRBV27 TGTGCCAGCCGACCTTCTACAGGGGCAGAAAAACTGTTTTTT CASRPSTGAEKLFF